The 27 T cell receptor beta chains listed next were all sequenced from one sample in a study of cytomegalovirus exposure and HLA in healthy donors. PCR amplification relied on 60 Vbeta primers (plus 13 Jbeta primers). Repertoires were generated with immunoSEQ multiplex PCR, while TCRdb's copy carries only in-frame clones and drops some. The sample holds approximately 150,000 clones, 60% to 80% seen once. The sequenced sample was PBMCs. All receptors derive from a young man in good health and CMV-seropositive.

The V gene is TRBV7-2, the J gene TRBJ2-2; D perhaps matches TRBD1 (5 bases). Germline CDR1 SGHTA, CDR2 FQGNSA. The length of the CDR3 is 16 residues. The ends were cut back, 5 bases at V and 4 bases at J, with 17 bases in the middle. The CDR3 loop reads CASSPRWGTGTGELFF. The CDR3 region has the DNA TGTGCCAGCAGCCCGAGGTGGGGCACCGGCACCGGGGAGCTGTTTTTT.

The CDR3, as DNA: TGTGCCTGGGACGGGAGCTCCTATAATTCACCCCTCCACTTT. Amino acid sequence: CAWDGSSYNSPLHF. The chain links TRBV30 to TRBJ1-6, with unresolved D. Germline V gives CDR1 GTSNPN, CDR2 SVGIG (reference sequence). Trimming stripped 5 bases from V and 0 bases from J, with 8 bases between. This CDR3 contains 14 residues.

DNA for the CDR3: TGTGCCTGGGCCGGGACAGGGGAGTTCGCCGGGGAGCTGTTTTTT. It codes for CAWAGTGEFAGELFF. The chain joins TRBV30 to TRBJ2-2; 10 positions match TRBD1. Trimming took 5 bases from V and 6 from J; bases not matched to a gene: 9. Germline loops: CDR1 GTSNPN, CDR2 SVGIG (reference sequence). The CDR3 is 15 residues long. Based on the CDR3 plus reference TRBV30 and TRBJ2-2, the full variable domain is SQTIHQWPATLVQPVGSPLSLECTVEGTSNPNLYWYRQAAGRGLQLLFYSVGIGQISSEVPQNLSASRPQDRQFILSSKKLLLSDSGFYLCAWAGTGEFAGELFFGEGSRLTVL.

This CDR3 reads CATSRDLGQGSDTQYF. DNA of the CDR3: TGTGCCACCAGCAGAGATTTGGGACAGGGGTCCGATACGCAGTATTTT. The chain recombines TRBV15 with TRBJ2-3; 10 nucleotides line up with TRBD1. The J segment lost 6 bases and the V segment lost 0 bases, leaving 6 bases of the junction unmatched. Germline assignment: CDR1 LNHNV and CDR2 YYDKDF (reference sequence). This CDR3 spans 16 amino acids.

This sequence joins TRBV19 and TRBJ2-5, with D perhaps TRBD1 (6 bases). V gave up 5 bases and J gave up 4 bases, with 17 bases separating them. Germline CDR1 reads LNHDA; CDR2 reads SQIVND (reference sequence). CDR3 length equals 15 residues. CDR3 DNA sequence: TGTGCCAGTAGTGAAAACTCAGGGGTCCGAGAGACCCAGTACTTC. It translates to CASSENSGVRETQYF. Full variable domain (outside the CDR3, taken from reference TRBV19 and TRBJ2-5): DGGITQSPKYLFRKEGQNVTLSCEQNLNHDAMYWYRQDPGQGLRLIYYSQIVNDFQKGDIAEGYSVSREKKESFPLTVTSAQKNPTAFYLCASSENSGVRETQYFGPGTRLLVL.

CDR3 nucleotides: TGTGCCAGCAGCTACGGACAGGTGTTTTATGGCTACACCTTC. Its protein product is CASSYGQVFYGYTF. The V and J genes are TRBV5-6 and TRBJ1-2; 7 bases map to TRBD1. The CDR3 sequence is 14 residues long. CDR1 SGHDT and CDR2 YYEEEE come from the germline V gene. J was trimmed by 5 bases and V by 3 bases; bases with no gene match: 7.

The V and J genes are TRBV5-1 and TRBJ2-3; TRBD2 agrees at 7 bases. V lost 1 base to trimming and J lost 6 bases; unmatched junction nucleotides: 8. The CDR3 is made up of 15 amino acids. Germline V gene sequence: CDR1 SGHRS, CDR2 YFSETQ. CDR3 bases: TGCGCCAGCAGCTTGTGGGGGGGTAGCAGGGATACGCAGTATTTT. It specifies CASSLWGGSRDTQYF. The entire variable domain, with the rest obtained from reference TRBV5-1 and TRBJ2-3, is as follows: KAGVTQTPRYLIKTRGQQVTLSCSPISGHRSVSWYQQTPGQGLQFLFEYFSETQRNKGNFPGRFSGRQFSNSRSEMNVSTLELGDSALYLCASSLWGGSRDTQYFGPGTRLTVL.

V is TRBV5-4 and J is TRBJ1-1; D unresolved. Deletions cut 2 bases from V and 3 bases from J, with 8 bases between. Germline V CDR1 and CDR2: SGHNT, YYREEE (reference sequence). This CDR3 has 13 residues. CDR3 DNA: TGTGCCAGCAGCTTTAACCGGGACACTGAAGCTTTCTTT. Residues: CASSFNRDTEAFF.

The J gene is TRBJ2-7, the V gene TRBV4-1, with TRBD1 identical over 7 bases. The CDR3 loop spans 16 amino acids. V trimming: 5 bases; J trimming: 4 bases; junction bases outside the gene matches: 14. Germline V gives CDR1 MGHRA, CDR2 YSYEKL. CDR3 loop: CASSKRGQPVQYEQYV. The CDR3, as DNA: TGCGCCAGCAGCAAACGGGGACAGCCAGTTCAATACGAGCAGTACGTC.

The V and J genes are TRBV7-9 and TRBJ2-1, with TRBD2 matching 12 bases. The J segment lost 7 bases and the V segment lost 5 bases, leaving 9 bases of the junction unmatched. The CDR3 totals 16 residues. Germline loops: CDR1 SEHNR, CDR2 FQNEAQ (reference sequence). The DNA of the CDR3 is TGTGCCAGCAGCCTTAGACTAGCGGGAGTGGAAAATGAGCAGTTCTTC. This sequence encodes CASSLRLAGVENEQFF.

V gene TRBV27 combines with J gene TRBJ2-7, with D possibly TRBD2 on 5 matching bases. V gave up 6 bases and J gave up 7 bases, with 16 bases separating them. The CDR3 covers 13 residues. Germline CDR1 and CDR2: MNHEY and SMNVEV (reference sequence). The CDR3 DNA reads as TGTGCCAGCAGCCGCCAGTCGACGGGAGAGCAGTACGTC. Its protein product is CASSRQSTGEQYV.

The gene calls are TRBV4-2 and TRBJ2-2, with 7 bases that match TRBD2. The CDR3 sequence is 16 residues long. Germline values: CDR1 LGHNA, CDR2 YNFKEQ. The V and J ends lost 0 bases and 7 bases, in that order; junction bases with no gene match: 8. The CDR3 reads CASSQEVGGPGGELFF. CDR3 nucleotide sequence: TGTGCCAGCAGCCAAGAGGTGGGAGGGCCGGGCGGGGAGCTGTTTTTT.

This chain joins TRBV7-2 and TRBJ1-5; D remains ambiguous. Germline-derived CDR1 and CDR2 are SGHTA and FQGNSA. Trimming took off 2 bases at V and 1 base at J, with 6 bases between the two ends. The CDR3 has 14 amino acids. CDR3 residues: CASSLLVSNQPQHF. The DNA of the CDR3 is TGTGCCAGCAGCTTACTAGTAAGCAATCAGCCCCAGCATTTT.

V usage is TRBV5-1 and J usage is TRBJ2-1; the D gene is possibly TRBD2 (6 bases). The CDR3 runs 15 residues. Germline loops: CDR1 SGHRS, CDR2 YFSETQ. V was trimmed by 2 bases and J by 1 base, leaving 10 bases between them. The CDR3 DNA reads TGCGCCAGCAGCTTTGATAGCGGTTCCTACAATGAGCAGTTCTTC. Translated, it gives CASSFDSGSYNEQFF.

V and J are TRBV19 and TRBJ1-5, with TRBD1 as a possible D gene (5 bases). Germline V gives CDR1 LNHDA, CDR2 SQIVND (reference sequence). Trimming shortened V by 8 bases and J by 1 base, and 15 bases separated the two germline ends. The CDR3 sequence is 15 residues long. The CDR3 nucleotides are TGTGCCAGTCGACCGGGGGGAGGAAGCAATCAGCCCCAGCATTTT. Amino acid sequence: CASRPGGGSNQPQHF.

The chain carries TRBV19 and TRBJ2-1, with 10 positions matching TRBD2. J gave up 10 bases and V 7 bases, and 16 bases lay outside the gene matches. Per the germline V gene, CDR1 is LNHDA and CDR2 is SQIVND (reference sequence). CDR3 length: 16 residues. This CDR3 reads CASTKTPASGSSEQFF. CDR3 coding DNA: TGTGCCAGTACTAAAACTCCGGCTAGCGGGAGCAGCGAGCAGTTCTTC. The full variable domain, completed using reference TRBV19 and TRBJ2-1, is DGGITQSPKYLFRKEGQNVTLSCEQNLNHDAMYWYRQDPGQGLRLIYYSQIVNDFQKGDIAEGYSVSREKKESFPLTVTSAQKNPTAFYLCASTKTPASGSSEQFFGPGTRLTVL.

J is TRBJ1-1 and V is TRBV6-5; 7 bases are shared with TRBD1. The CDR3 is made up of 15 amino acids. V lost 0 bases to trimming and J lost 1 base; unmatched junction nucleotides: 2. Germline loops: CDR1 MNHEY, CDR2 SVGAGI. The CDR3 region has the DNA TGTGCCAGCAGTTACTCGACAGGGTGGAACACTGAAGCTTTCTTT. Residues: CASSYSTGWNTEAFF.

This chain uses TRBV9 with TRBJ1-2, with 7 bases fitting TRBD1. Per the germline V gene, CDR1 is SGDLS and CDR2 is YYNGEE. Unmatched junction bases numbered 10, after V lost 0 bases and J lost 8 bases. This CDR3 has 15 amino acids. CDR3 sequence: CASSVGSLDRDGYTF. CDR3 DNA: TGTGCCAGCAGCGTAGGTTCCCTAGACAGGGACGGCTACACCTTC.

This clone has just a few counts. This CDR3 reads CASSLPGTDTQYF. CDR3 nucleotide sequence: TGTGCCAGCAGCTTACCTGGCACAGATACGCAGTATTTT. This sequence joins TRBV11-1 and TRBJ2-3, with D unresolved. The V end was cut by 2 bases, the J end by 1 base, with 4 bases between. Germline V gene lookup returns CDR1 SGHAT and CDR2 FQDESV (reference sequence). The CDR3 loop spans 13 amino acids.

The gene calls are TRBV19 and TRBJ1-1, with D hard to call. Trimming removed 7 bases at V and 5 bases at J, with 8 bases between. The V gene's germline CDR1 is LNHDA and CDR2 SQIVND (reference sequence). CDR3 length equals 11 residues. CDR3 DNA: TGTGCCAGTATATGGAGGACTGAAGCTTTCTTT. Its protein is CASIWRTEAFF.

The CDR3 sequence is CAWAGTGEEKLFF. The DNA of the CDR3 is TGTGCCTGGGCCGGGACAGGGGAAGAAAAACTGTTTTTT. V and J are TRBV30 and TRBJ1-4, with 10 bases identical to TRBD1. Germline CDR1 and CDR2: GTSNPN and SVGIG (reference sequence). The CDR3 length is 13 residues. Trimming at V came to 5 bases and at J to 8 bases, leaving 5 bases not matched to a gene.

This chain joins TRBV5-6 and TRBJ2-7, with 10 bases lining up with TRBD1. The V segment lost 2 bases and the J segment 5 bases; nucleotides outside the gene matches: 4. The V gene's germline CDR1 is SGHDT and CDR2 YYEEEE. The CDR3 runs 14 residues. This CDR3 reads CASSFGTGVHEQYV. The DNA for the CDR3 is TGTGCCAGCAGCTTTGGGACAGGGGTACACGAGCAGTACGTC.

The chain combines TRBV6-1 with TRBJ2-5; 7 bases are shared with TRBD1. CDR1 and CDR2 (germline): MNHNS, SASEGT. V gave up 3 bases and J gave up 1 base; unmatched junction bases: 14. The CDR3 length is 18 residues. CDR3 loop: CASSDGTEVYLVQETQYF. As DNA, the CDR3 is TGTGCCAGCAGTGACGGGACAGAGGTTTATTTGGTCCAAGAGACCCAGTACTTC.

The chain couples TRBV19 to TRBJ2-1; TRBD1 matches 12 bases. J was trimmed by 8 bases and V by 6 bases; bases with no gene match: 8. The CDR3 length is 15 residues. Germline V CDR1 and CDR2: LNHDA, SQIVND (reference sequence). The CDR3 nucleotides read TGTGCCAGTAGCCGTGCGGGACAGGGGGCCGATGAGCAGTTCTTC. It translates to CASSRAGQGADEQFF.

The rearrangement uses TRBV2 and TRBJ2-7; 8 bases match TRBD1. The CDR3 extends over 14 amino acids. Germline V gives CDR1 SNHLY, CDR2 FYNNEI. Trimming took 6 bases from V and 0 from J; bases not matched to a gene: 4. The CDR3 is CASRSGTGSYEQYV. DNA of the CDR3: TGTGCCAGCAGGAGTGGGACAGGCTCCTACGAGCAGTACGTC.

This chain joins TRBV6-4 and TRBJ2-6; D is ambiguous. V lost 0 bases, J lost 2 bases, and 8 bases lay in between. The CDR3 consists of 16 residues. Germline CDR1 reads MRHNA; CDR2 reads SNTAGT. The CDR3: CASSDSSGPGANVLTF. DNA for the CDR3: TGTGCCAGCAGTGACTCATCGGGTCCTGGGGCCAACGTCCTGACTTTC.

V and J are TRBV7-2 and TRBJ2-5; D might be TRBD1 (6 bases). CDR1 is SGHTA and CDR2 is FQGNSA in the germline V gene. This CDR3 contains 14 residues. V gave up 5 bases and J gave up 5 bases, with 15 bases separating them. The CDR3 sequence: CASSPDSNRETQYF. The CDR3, as DNA: TGTGCCAGCAGCCCGGACAGCAATCGGGAGACCCAGTACTTC.